These 10 T cell receptor beta chains were all obtained from the same sample, sequenced in a study of blood T cells in healthy people across ages (dated by TCRdb to between 2014 and 2017). Libraries were prepared through 5' RACE. TCRdb lists the instrument as Illumina HiSeq 2500. The second PCR ran for roughly 7 to 12 cycles and used a J-beta primer mix along with a sample-barcoded 5' primer. In TCRdb, the public reads were trimmed at Q25 with fastp and aligned with MiXCR, with productive beta chains retained. Entries are consolidated by CDR3 protein sequence, retaining the most common genes and DNA. Within this sample are 920,000 or so distinct CDR3 sequences, with more than 40% of them counted one time only. Under 20% of the sample comes from the top ten. Input material: blood. The receptors originated from a woman aged 55-70 years in good health.

This chain uses TRBV5-1 with TRBJ2-5; tentative D call: TRBD2 (6 bases). The CDR3 is made up of 14 amino acids. Trimming removed 1 base from V and 11 bases from J, with 18 bases in between. Per germline, CDR1 SGHRS and CDR2 YFSETQ. The CDR3 spells CASSLFGSGREQYF. Written as DNA, the CDR3 is TGCGCCAGCAGCTTGTTCGGGAGTGGTAGAGAGCAGTACTTC. The complete variable domain, with remaining parts taken from reference TRBV5-1 and TRBJ2-5, reads KAGVTQTPRYLIKTRGQQVTLSCSPISGHRSVSWYQQTPGQGLQFLFEYFSETQRNKGNFPGRFSGRQFSNSRSEMNVSTLELGDSALYLCASSLFGSGREQYFGPGTRLLVL.

The chain recombines TRBV29-1 with TRBJ2-7, with TRBD1 identical over 10 bases. Germline V lookup: CDR1 SQVTM, CDR2 ANQGSEA. The V segment lost 6 bases and the J segment 5 bases; nucleotides outside the gene matches: 10. The CDR3 runs to 14 residues. The CDR3, as DNA: TGCAGCGTATCCCCGGGACAGGGGATCGACGAGCAGTACTTC. Protein sequence: CSVSPGQGIDEQYF.

The chain joins TRBV6-6 to TRBJ2-1; TRBD1 matches at 12 bases. CDR1 is MNHNY and CDR2 is SVGAGI in the germline V gene (reference sequence). The ends lost 7 bases at V and 10 bases at J; junction bases unmatched: 11. The length of the CDR3 is 15 residues. The CDR3 DNA follows: TGTGCCAGCATGGGGGTGGGACAGGGGGCCTGGGAGCAGTTCTTC. Its translation: CASMGVGQGAWEQFF.

This sequence joins TRBV10-3 and TRBJ2-1; D tentatively reads TRBD1 or TRBD2 (5 bases each). The CDR3 totals 10 residues. Between the trimmed V and J ends, which lost 8 bases and 6 bases, there was a span of 5 bases. Germline CDR1 is ENHRY and CDR2 is SYGVKD. The CDR3, as DNA: TGTGCCATCGGGGGCAATGAGCAGTTCTTC. It yields the protein CAIGGNEQFF.

The chain combines TRBV6-1 with TRBJ2-1, with 10 bases aligning to TRBD2. The CDR3 covers 15 residues. Germline CDR1 reads MNHNS; CDR2 reads SASEGT. V trimming: 2 bases; J trimming: 4 bases; junction bases outside the gene matches: 2. CDR3 DNA sequence: TGTGCCAGCAGTGAACAACTAGCGGGATACAATGAGCAGTTCTTC. Residues: CASSEQLAGYNEQFF.

The chain recombines TRBV5-1 with TRBJ2-2, with 9 bases matching TRBD2. V was clipped by 1 base and J by 6 bases; unmatched bases: 7. Looked up from germline, CDR1 is SGHRS and CDR2 is YFSETQ. The CDR3 is 16 residues long. The CDR3 DNA sequence: TGCGCCAGCAGCTTGATGCAGCGGGAGGTCCCCGGGGAGCTGTTTTTT. Translation: CASSLMQREVPGELFF.

The chain is built from TRBV7-9 and TRBJ2-1; D perhaps matches TRBD1 (5 bases). V lost 5 bases and J 7 bases, leaving 18 bases between the germline ends. The CDR3 is 15 residues long. Germline-derived CDR1 and CDR2 are SEHNR and FQNEAQ (reference sequence). CDR3: CASSPRVSSRNEQFF. CDR3 coding DNA: TGTGCCAGCAGCCCCAGGGTTTCTTCTCGTAATGAGCAGTTCTTC.

The J gene is TRBJ2-5, the V gene TRBV3-1, with D perhaps matching TRBD2 (5 bases). Germline CDR1 is LGHDT and CDR2 is YNNKEL (reference sequence). V was clipped by 8 bases and J by 7 bases, with 14 bases between them. The CDR3 is made up of 12 amino acids. For the CDR3, the DNA is TGTGCCAGCGGGCAGGAGGATGGGACCCAGTACTTC. As protein: CASGQEDGTQYF.

In regard to this clonotype: One end of the junction is discordant with germline, which a read error may explain. This sequence joins TRBV12-3 or TRBV12-4 and TRBJ2-7; unclear D gene. The CDR3 runs 13 residues. The CDR3 DNA follows: TGTGTCAGCAGTTTAGGGCAGGTGGACGAGCAGTACTTC. It is translated as CVSSLGQVDEQYF.

The chain recombines TRBV18 with TRBJ2-1, with 8 bases fitting TRBD1. The CDR3 length is 17 residues. Looked up from germline, CDR1 is KGHSH and CDR2 is LQKENI. The ends lost 3 bases at V and 1 base at J; junction bases unmatched: 8. DNA for the CDR3: TGTGCCAGCTCACCCGTCCCCGGGACAGGTTCCTACAATGAGCAGTTCTTC. Amino acid sequence: CASSPVPGTGSYNEQFF. The variable domain in full, completed from reference TRBV18 and TRBJ2-1, reads NAGVMQNPRHLVRRRGQEARLRCSPMKGHSHVYWYRQLPEEGLKFMVYLQKENIIDESGMPKERFSAEFPKEGPSILRIQQVVRGDSAAYFCASSPVPGTGSYNEQFFGPGTRLTVL.